A single sample is the source of the 8 T cell receptor beta chains below, sequenced in a study of T cells in Graves' hyperthyroidism and ophthalmopathy. Regions amplified from RNA transcripts were the TCR beta CDR3 regions. HTBI primers were employed in a first-round RT-PCR of the TCR CDR3. A single record per CDR3 protein comes from TCRdb applying MiXCR to the multiplex PCR reads. Of 550,000 to 600,000 distinct CDR3 sequences listed, 46% are singletons. Sequencing was performed on peripheral blood or thyroid tissue (not recorded which). These receptors were taken from an adult woman with Graves' disease, either hyperthyroidism or ophthalmopathy (not recorded which).

This clonotype turned up a few times. The chain is built from TRBV9 and TRBJ1-3; D call uncertain. There are 17 residues in the CDR3. Germline loops: CDR1 SGDLS, CDR2 YYNGEE. V lost 3 bases, J lost 2 bases, and 18 bases lay in between. CDR3 protein: CASSASSHRRTGNTIYF. CDR3 DNA sequence: TGTGCCAGCAGCGCTTCGTCCCACAGACGAACTGGAAACACCATATATTTT.

This clonotype occurred a few times. The chain combines TRBV2 with TRBJ2-3, with D perhaps TRBD1 (6 bases). The CDR3 totals 14 residues. CDR1 is SNHLY, CDR2 FYNNEI, per germline. Trimming took 5 bases from V and 4 from J, leaving 13 bases between them. The chain's CDR3 is CASSPGEIPDTQYF. CDR3 nucleotide sequence: TGTGCCAGCAGTCCAGGGGAAATCCCAGATACGCAGTATTTT. The variable domain in full, completed from reference TRBV2 and TRBJ2-3, reads EPEVTQTPSHQVTQMGQEVILRCVPISNHLYFYWYRQILGQKVEFLVSFYNNEISEKSEIFDDQFSVERPDGSNFTLKIRSTKLEDSAMYFCASSPGEIPDTQYFGPGTRLTVL.

The sample holds many counts of this clonotype. This sequence joins TRBV2 and TRBJ1-1; no firm D call. The CDR3 runs 12 residues. V lost 7 bases to trimming and J lost 0 bases, with 6 bases between them. Looked up from germline, CDR1 is SNHLY and CDR2 is FYNNEI. CDR3 DNA sequence: TGTGCCAGCATAAGGGTGAACACTGAAGCTTTCTTT. The encoded protein is CASIRVNTEAFF. The variable domain in full, completed from reference TRBV2 and TRBJ1-1, reads EPEVTQTPSHQVTQMGQEVILRCVPISNHLYFYWYRQILGQKVEFLVSFYNNEISEKSEIFDDQFSVERPDGSNFTLKIRSTKLEDSAMYFCASIRVNTEAFFGQGTRLTVV.

The rearrangement links TRBV10-3 to TRBJ1-1, with D hard to call. Germline V gene sequence: CDR1 ENHRY, CDR2 SYGVKD. The CDR3 has 15 amino acids. Trimming removed 0 bases at V and 0 bases at J, with 8 bases between. CDR3 region: CAISESIGMNTEAFF. In nucleotides, the CDR3 is TGTGCCATCAGTGAGTCGATCGGCATGAACACTGAAGCTTTCTTT.

This clonotype was seen many times. The chain carries TRBV10-2 and TRBJ1-2, with 8 bases aligning to TRBD1. After removal of 6 bases from V and 4 bases from J, the junction contained 10 bases not matched to a gene. From germline, CDR1 is WSHSY and CDR2 SAAADI. The CDR3 consists of 15 residues. This CDR3 reads CASRVGQGQTYGYTF. As DNA, the CDR3 is TGCGCCAGCAGGGTTGGACAGGGACAGACCTATGGCTACACCTTC.

The chain recombines TRBV28 with TRBJ1-1, with TRBD1 identical over 11 bases. Germline V gene data show CDR1 as MDHEN and CDR2 as SYDVKM. Trimming cost V 7 bases and J 1 base; bases outside gene matches: 14. The CDR3 contains 18 residues. In nucleotides, the CDR3 is TGTGCCAGCACAGTTTACGGTGGGGACAGGGGGAGGAACACTGAAGCTTTCTTT. Translating it yields CASTVYGGDRGRNTEAFF.

The chain recombines TRBV2 with TRBJ2-5; 7 bases align to TRBD2. Germline CDR1 and CDR2: SNHLY and FYNNEI. Unmatched junction bases numbered 15, after V lost 6 bases and J lost 5 bases. The CDR3 has 16 residues. CDR3 nucleotide sequence: TGTGCCAGCAGCCCTCCGGGGGGATTCCGTTTGGAGACCCAGTACTTC. Translation gives CASSPPGGFRLETQYF.

CDR3 sequence reads: CASSAGVYYGYTF. CDR3 DNA sequence: TGTGCCAGCAGCGCCGGGGTGTACTATGGCTACACCTTC. V gene TRBV2 combines with J gene TRBJ1-2; D is undetermined. The germline V and J ends were trimmed by 6 bases and 3 bases, with 11 bases remaining between them. This CDR3 is built from 13 residues. Germline loops: CDR1 SNHLY, CDR2 FYNNEI.